These 6 T cell receptor beta chains were sequenced from one sample in a study of control samples from healthy donors and cancer patients. Generated by immunoSEQ multiplex PCR, the TCRdb table keeps only in-frame clones and is missing some. The table lists around 110,000 clones, over 75% of them singletons. Source material: PBMCs. These receptors all come from a woman aged 45-59 years with colorectal cancer.

This clone was counted a single time. The chain combines TRBV3-1 (or the pseudogene TRBV3-2) with TRBJ1-6, with a weak D call TRBD1 (5 bases). The V and J ends lost 3 bases and 10 bases respectively, with 7 bases between them. CDR3 length equals 12 residues. Germline V CDR1 and CDR2: LGHDT, YNNKEL (reference sequence). The chain's CDR3 is CASSQGGSPLHF. CDR3 sequence (DNA): TGTGCCAGCAGCCAGGGGGGATCACCCCTCCACTTT.

In nucleotides, the CDR3 is TGTGCCAGCAGCTTGCCCACAGGGGGCCTCTACAATGAGCAGTTCTTC. Its translation is CASSLPTGGLYNEQFF. The gene calls are TRBV5-5 and TRBJ2-1; 9 bases are shared with TRBD1. Germline-derived CDR1 and CDR2 are SGHKS and YYEKEE (reference sequence). V shed 1 base and J 3 bases; nucleotides not matched to a gene: 5. The CDR3 sequence is 16 residues long.

This sequence joins TRBV29-1 and TRBJ1-2; 11 nucleotides match TRBD1. The CDR3 is 13 residues long. Trimming removed 6 bases from V and 8 bases from J; junction bases left unmatched: 8. From germline, CDR1 is SQVTM and CDR2 ANQGSEA. The CDR3 loop is CSVRRTGGEGYTF. The CDR3 coding sequence is TGCAGCGTCAGACGGACAGGGGGCGAAGGCTACACCTTC.

This clone was recorded once. This rearrangement joins TRBV24-1 to TRBJ1-2, with D possibly being TRBD1 (6 bases). Germline CDR1 reads KGHDR; CDR2 reads SFDVKD. The CDR3 has 16 amino acids. The V and J ends lost 7 bases and 5 bases respectively, with 22 bases between them. CDR3 amino acids: CATRGGGRDNGYGYTF. The CDR3 region has the DNA TGTGCCACCAGGGGGGGCGGACGGGATAACGGATATGGCTACACCTTC.

The genes are TRBV21-1 and TRBJ1-2. TRBV21-1 is an annotated pseudogene. This CDR3 contains 15 residues. The CDR3 nucleotides are TGTGCCAGCAGCAAAGAAGGCTACCCCCGCTATGGCTACACCTTC. It encodes CASSKEGYPRYGYTF.

The CDR3 DNA is TGTGCCAGCAGTTTAGGGGCACCCAATAGCGGGAGGTCCGGGCAGTTCTTC. This sequence encodes CASSLGAPNSGRSGQFF. This chain joins TRBV28 and TRBJ2-1; 10 nucleotides match TRBD2. CDR3 size: 17 residues. CDR1 is MDHEN, CDR2 SYDVKM, per germline. The J segment lost 12 bases and the V segment lost 2 bases, leaving 16 bases of the junction unmatched.